This T cell receptor beta chain originates from a study of T cells in Graves' hyperthyroidism and ophthalmopathy. This CDR3 region has 15 residues. The V and J ends lost 4 bases and 3 bases, in that order; junction bases with no gene match: 5. Germline V gene data show CDR1 as SGHTA and CDR2 as FQGTGA. Clinical symptoms, serum thyroxine and TRAb, thyroid ultrasound and orbital computed tomography were used for the diagnoses. Researchers amplified the TCR beta CDR3 regions from RNA transcripts. RT-PCR in the first round (using the HTBI primer set) targeted the TCR CDR3. MiXCR, run by TCRdb on the multiplex PCR reads, gives a single entry per CDR3 protein. Of about 46,000 distinct CDR3 sequences listed, over 45% are singletons.

The V gene is TRBV7-3, the J gene TRBJ1-5, with 8 nucleotides matching TRBD1. The clonotype was recovered from a woman between 50 and 59 years old with Graves' hyperthyroidism. The specimen was peripheral blood or thyroid tissue (not recorded which). The CDR3 coding sequence is TGTGCCAGCAGCTCCGGGACAGGACACAATCAGCCCCAGCATTTT. Protein product: CASSSGTGHNQPQHF.